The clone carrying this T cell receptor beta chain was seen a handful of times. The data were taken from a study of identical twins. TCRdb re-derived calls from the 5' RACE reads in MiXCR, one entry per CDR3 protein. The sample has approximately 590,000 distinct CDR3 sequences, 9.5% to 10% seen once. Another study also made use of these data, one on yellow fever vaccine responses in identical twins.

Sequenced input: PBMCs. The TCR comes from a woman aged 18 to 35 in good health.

As DNA, the CDR3 is TGTGCCAGCAGCTTCGACAGGGGTTGGGGAGAGACCCAGTACTTC. Translation gives CASSFDRGWGETQYF. The V and J genes are TRBV7-8 and TRBJ2-5; the match to TRBD1 covers 8 bases. In germline, CDR1 is SGHVS, CDR2 FQNEAQ. The CDR3 totals 15 residues. The V gene end was trimmed by 3 bases and the J gene end by 4 bases; junction bases not matched to a gene: 7.